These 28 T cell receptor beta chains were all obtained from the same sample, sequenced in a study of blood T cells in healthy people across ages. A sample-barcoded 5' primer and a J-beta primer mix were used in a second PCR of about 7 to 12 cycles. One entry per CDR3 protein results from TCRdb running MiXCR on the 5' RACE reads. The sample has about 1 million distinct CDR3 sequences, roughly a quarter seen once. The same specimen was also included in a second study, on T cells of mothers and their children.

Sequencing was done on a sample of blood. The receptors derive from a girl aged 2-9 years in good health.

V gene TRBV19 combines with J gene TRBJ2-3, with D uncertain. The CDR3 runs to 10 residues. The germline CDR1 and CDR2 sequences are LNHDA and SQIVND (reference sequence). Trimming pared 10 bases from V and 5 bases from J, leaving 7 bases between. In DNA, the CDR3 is TGTGCCACCCAAGGAGATACGCAGTATTTT. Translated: CATQGDTQYF.

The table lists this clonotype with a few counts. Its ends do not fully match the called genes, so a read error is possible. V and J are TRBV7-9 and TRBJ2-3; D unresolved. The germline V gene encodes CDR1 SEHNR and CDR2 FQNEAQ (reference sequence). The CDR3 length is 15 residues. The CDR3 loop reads CASSLAGWASDTQYF. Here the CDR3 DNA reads TGCGCCAGCAGCCTGGCTGGATGGGCTTCAGATACGCAGTATTTT. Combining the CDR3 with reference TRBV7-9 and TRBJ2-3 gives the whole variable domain DTGVSQNPRHKITKRGQNVTFRCDPISEHNRLYWYRQTLGQGPEFLTYFQNEAQLEKSRLLSDRFSAERPKGSFSTLEIQRTEQGDSAMYLCASSLAGWASDTQYFGPGTRLTVL.

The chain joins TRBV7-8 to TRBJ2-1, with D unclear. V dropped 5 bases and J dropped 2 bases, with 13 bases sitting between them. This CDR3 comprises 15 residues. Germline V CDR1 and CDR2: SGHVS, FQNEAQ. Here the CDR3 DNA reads TGTGCCAGCAGCCTCTCAAGTGTGGCCTACAATGAGCAGTTCTTC. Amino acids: CASSLSSVAYNEQFF.

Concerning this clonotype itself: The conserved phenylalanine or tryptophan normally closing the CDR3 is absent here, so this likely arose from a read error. The CDR3 bases are TGTGCCAGCAGGCCACTACGGGACGGAAAAAACATTCAGTACCTC. Amino acid sequence: CASRPLRDGKNIQYL. The chain recombines TRBV2 with TRBJ2-4; D may be TRBD1 or TRBD2 (5 bases each). V was pared by 6 bases and J by 4 bases, with 16 bases between. The CDR3 is 15 residues long. Per germline, CDR1 SNHLY and CDR2 FYNNEI.

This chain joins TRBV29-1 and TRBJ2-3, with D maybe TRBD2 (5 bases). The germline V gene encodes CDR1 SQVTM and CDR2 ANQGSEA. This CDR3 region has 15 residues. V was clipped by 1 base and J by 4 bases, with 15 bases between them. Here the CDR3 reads CSVEAFGEEADTQYF. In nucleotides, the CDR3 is TGCAGCGTTGAAGCGTTCGGGGAAGAGGCAGATACGCAGTATTTT.

The CDR3 nucleotides read TGTGCCAGCAGCTTATATCAACCCTCCGAGCAGTACTTC. Translating gives CASSLYQPSEQYF. The chain has TRBV13 and TRBJ2-7; D is unresolved. V lost 2 bases and J lost 6, with 11 bases in between. The CDR3 length is 13 residues. The germline CDR1 and CDR2 sequences are PRHDT and FYEKMQ (reference sequence).

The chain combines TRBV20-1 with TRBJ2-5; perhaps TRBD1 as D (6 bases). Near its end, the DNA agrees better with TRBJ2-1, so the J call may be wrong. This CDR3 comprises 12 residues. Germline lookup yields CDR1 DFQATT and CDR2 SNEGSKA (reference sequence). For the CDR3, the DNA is TGCAGTGCGTACAGGGTGAGGAATGAGCAGTTCTTC. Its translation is CSAYRVRNEQFF.

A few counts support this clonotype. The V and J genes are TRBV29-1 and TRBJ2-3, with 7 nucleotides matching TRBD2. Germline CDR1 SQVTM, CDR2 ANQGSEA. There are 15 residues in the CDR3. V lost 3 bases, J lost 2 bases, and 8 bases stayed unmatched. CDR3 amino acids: CSVDLGTTYTDTQYF. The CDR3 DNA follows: TGCAGCGTTGACCTGGGGACTACCTACACAGATACGCAGTATTTT.

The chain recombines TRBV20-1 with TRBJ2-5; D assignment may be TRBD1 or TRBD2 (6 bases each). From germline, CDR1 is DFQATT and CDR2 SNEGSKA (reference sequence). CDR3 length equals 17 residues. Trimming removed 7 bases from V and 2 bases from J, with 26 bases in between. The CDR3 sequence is CSGHMGGGTQGQETQYF. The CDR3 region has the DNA TGCAGTGGGCATATGGGCGGAGGGACTCAGGGGCAAGAGACCCAGTACTTC.

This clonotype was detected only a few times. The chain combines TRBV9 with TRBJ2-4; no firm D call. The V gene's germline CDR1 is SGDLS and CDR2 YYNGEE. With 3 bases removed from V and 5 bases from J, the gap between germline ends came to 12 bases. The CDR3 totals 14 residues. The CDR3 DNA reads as TGTGCCAGCAGCGATCGGGCTGCCCAAAACATTCAGTACTTC. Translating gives CASSDRAAQNIQYF.

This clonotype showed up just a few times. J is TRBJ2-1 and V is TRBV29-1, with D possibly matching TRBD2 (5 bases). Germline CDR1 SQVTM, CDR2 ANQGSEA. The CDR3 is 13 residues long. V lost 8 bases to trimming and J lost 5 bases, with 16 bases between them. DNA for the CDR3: TGCAGCTCGGAGGACGACTTCAACAATGAGCAGTTCTTC. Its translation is CSSEDDFNNEQFF.

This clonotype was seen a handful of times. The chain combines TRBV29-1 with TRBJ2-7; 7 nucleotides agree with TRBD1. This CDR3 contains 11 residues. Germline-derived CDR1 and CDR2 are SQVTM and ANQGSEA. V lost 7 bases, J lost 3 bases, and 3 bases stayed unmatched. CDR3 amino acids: CSATGNYEQYF. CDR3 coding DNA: TGCAGCGCGACAGGGAACTACGAGCAGTACTTC.

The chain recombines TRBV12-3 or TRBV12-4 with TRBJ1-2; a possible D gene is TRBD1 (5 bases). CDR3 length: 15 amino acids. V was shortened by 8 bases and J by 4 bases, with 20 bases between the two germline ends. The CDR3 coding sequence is TGTGCCAGCGGACGAGGGGAAAAAGAACGCTATGGCTACACCTTC. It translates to CASGRGEKERYGYTF.

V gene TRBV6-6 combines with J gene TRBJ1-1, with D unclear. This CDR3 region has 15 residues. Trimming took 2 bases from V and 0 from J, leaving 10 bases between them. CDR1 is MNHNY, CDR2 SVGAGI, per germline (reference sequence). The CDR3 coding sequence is TGTGCCAGCAGTTACGGAGGAGGGATGAACACTGAAGCTTTCTTT. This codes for CASSYGGGMNTEAFF.

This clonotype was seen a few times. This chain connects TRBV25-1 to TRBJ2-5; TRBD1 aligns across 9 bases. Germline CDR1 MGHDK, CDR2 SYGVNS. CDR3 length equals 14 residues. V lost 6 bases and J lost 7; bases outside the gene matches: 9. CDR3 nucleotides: TGTGCCAGCAGAGGGACAGGGAATGATGTGACCCAGTACTTC. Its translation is CASRGTGNDVTQYF.

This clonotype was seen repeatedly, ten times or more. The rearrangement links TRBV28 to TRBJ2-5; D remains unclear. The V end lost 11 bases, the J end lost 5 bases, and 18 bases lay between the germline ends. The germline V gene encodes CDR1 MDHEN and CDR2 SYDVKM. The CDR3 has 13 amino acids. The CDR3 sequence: CALQSGFEETQYF. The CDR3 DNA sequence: TGTGCCCTTCAATCAGGTTTTGAGGAGACCCAGTACTTC.

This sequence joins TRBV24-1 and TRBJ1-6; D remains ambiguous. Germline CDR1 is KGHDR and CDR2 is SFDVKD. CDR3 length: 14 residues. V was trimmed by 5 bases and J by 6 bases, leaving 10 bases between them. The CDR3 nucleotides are TGTGCCACCAGTGTTGCGGGGATTAATTCACCCCTCCACTTT. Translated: CATSVAGINSPLHF.

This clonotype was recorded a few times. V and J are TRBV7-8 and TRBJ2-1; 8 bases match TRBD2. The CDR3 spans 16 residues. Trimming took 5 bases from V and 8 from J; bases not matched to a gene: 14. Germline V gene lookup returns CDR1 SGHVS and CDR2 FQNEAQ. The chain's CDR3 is CASSHIPGLVLDEQFF. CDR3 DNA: TGTGCCAGCAGCCATATACCGGGACTAGTGCTCGATGAGCAGTTCTTC.

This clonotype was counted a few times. The CDR3 is CASSLAGVATDTQYF. In DNA, the CDR3 is TGTGCCAGCAGTCTAGCGGGGGTTGCCACAGATACGCAGTATTTT. The chain employs TRBV6-4 and TRBJ2-3; 10 nucleotides line up with TRBD2. With 5 bases clipped from V and 2 bases from J, the junction kept 4 bases outside the gene matches. The CDR3 spans 15 residues. Germline V gene data show CDR1 as MRHNA and CDR2 as SNTAGT.

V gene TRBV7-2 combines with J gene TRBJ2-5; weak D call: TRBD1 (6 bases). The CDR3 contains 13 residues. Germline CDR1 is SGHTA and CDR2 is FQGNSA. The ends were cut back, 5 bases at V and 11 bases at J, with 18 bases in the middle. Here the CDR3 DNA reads TGTGCCAGCAGCGGGGACATCTCCTACGGGCAGTACTTC. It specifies CASSGDISYGQYF.

CDR3 in amino acids: CASSLAALGIRDNEQFF. The CDR3 nucleotides read TGTGCCAGCAGCTTAGCCGCACTGGGGATTAGGGACAATGAGCAGTTCTTC. The chain couples TRBV11-2 to TRBJ2-1; no clear D gene. Trimming left V 1 base short and J 5 bases short, with 18 bases between. This CDR3 region has 17 residues. CDR1 is SGHAT, CDR2 FQNNGV, per germline.

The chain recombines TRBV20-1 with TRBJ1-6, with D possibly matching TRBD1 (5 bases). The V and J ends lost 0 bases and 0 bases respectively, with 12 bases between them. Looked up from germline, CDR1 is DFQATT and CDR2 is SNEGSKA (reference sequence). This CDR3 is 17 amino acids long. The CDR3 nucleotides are TGCAGTGCTAGAGATTCGGACACGAGCTCCTATAATTCACCCCTCCACTTT. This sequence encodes CSARDSDTSSYNSPLHF.

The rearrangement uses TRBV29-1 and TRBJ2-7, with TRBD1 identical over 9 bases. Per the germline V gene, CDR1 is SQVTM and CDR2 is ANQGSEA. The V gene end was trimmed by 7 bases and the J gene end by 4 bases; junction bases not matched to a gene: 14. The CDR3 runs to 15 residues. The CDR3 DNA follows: TGCAGCGCCTCACTCGTGGGGACAGGGAAATACGAGCAGTACTTC. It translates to CSASLVGTGKYEQYF.

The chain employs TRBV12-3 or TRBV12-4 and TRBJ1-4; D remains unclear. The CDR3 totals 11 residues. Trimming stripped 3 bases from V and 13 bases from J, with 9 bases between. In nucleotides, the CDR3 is TGTGCCAGCAGTTTGGGGTGGGGACTGTTTTTT. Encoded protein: CASSLGWGLFF.

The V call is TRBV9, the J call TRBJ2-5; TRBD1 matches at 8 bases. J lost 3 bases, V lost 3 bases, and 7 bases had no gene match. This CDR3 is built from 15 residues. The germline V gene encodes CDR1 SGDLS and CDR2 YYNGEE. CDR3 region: CASSEAGTGKETQYF. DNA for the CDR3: TGTGCCAGCAGCGAAGCCGGGACAGGCAAAGAGACCCAGTACTTC.

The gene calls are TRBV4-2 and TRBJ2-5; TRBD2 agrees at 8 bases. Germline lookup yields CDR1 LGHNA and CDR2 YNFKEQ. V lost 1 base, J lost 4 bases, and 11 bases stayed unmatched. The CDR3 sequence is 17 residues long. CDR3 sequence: CASSQAGSGSGVETQYF. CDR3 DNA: TGTGCCAGCAGCCAAGCAGGAAGCGGGAGTGGGGTAGAGACCCAGTACTTC.

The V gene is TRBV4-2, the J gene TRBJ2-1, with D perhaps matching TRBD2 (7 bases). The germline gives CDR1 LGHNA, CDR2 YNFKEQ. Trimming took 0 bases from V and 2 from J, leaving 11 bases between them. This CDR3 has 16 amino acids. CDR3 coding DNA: TGTGCCAGCAGCCAAGATCGGGGGGCGACCTACAATGAGCAGTTCTTC. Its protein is CASSQDRGATYNEQFF.

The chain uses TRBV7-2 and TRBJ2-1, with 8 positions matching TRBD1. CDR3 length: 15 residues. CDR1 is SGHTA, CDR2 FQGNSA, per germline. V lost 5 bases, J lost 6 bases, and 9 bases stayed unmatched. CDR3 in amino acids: CASSPDRAGVNEQFF. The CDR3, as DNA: TGTGCCAGCAGCCCGGACAGGGCAGGAGTCAATGAGCAGTTCTTC.